Described below is a single T cell receptor (beta chain) sequence and its context. This clonotype was detected a few times. The antigen it recognizes is unknown. Within one base of it there is no much larger clone, and no base qualities were kept. Instrument on record: Illumina NovaSeq 6000. cDNA libraries for TCRalpha and TCRbeta were prepared by 5'RACE using constant-segment primers, with sample barcodes and unique molecular identifiers added. Trizol reagent was used to extract RNA from every sample. Library amplification was performed in two PCR steps, and a second sample barcode and Illumina TruSeq adapters were introduced in the second step. Sequencing of libraries was performed on an Illumina NovaSeq with 2 x 150 bp paired-end reads. The paper's processing steps were these. Reads were demultiplexed and collapsed into UMI-guided consensus sequences with migec v1.2.7. With mixcr v2.1.11, UMI consensuses were aligned to TRA and TRB V and J templates and assembled into clonotypes. Clonotypes were classified as expanded or contracted when called significant by both edgeR and NoisET, with noise models trained on biological replicates. edgeR calls used a false discovery rate-adjusted p below 0.01 and a log2 fold-change threshold of 1. As an exploratory analysis of dynamics, max-normalized trajectories of the 1000 most abundant clonotypes were examined with PCA combined with hierarchical clustering. Separately sequenced CD4+ and CD8+ repertoires were used to assign the CD4 or CD8 phenotype of responding clones. TCRdb redid the processing of the public reads, applying fastp at Q25 and MiXCR, and retained in-frame beta chains. Each CDR3 protein appears once, grouped with its most common genes and DNA. Clone size and V and J calls follow TCRdb, not the original study. In all, the sample holds some 300,000 distinct CDR3 sequences, and around 19% of those were seen once. About 21% of the sample is in the top ten clones.

The data originate from a study of T-cell memory formation after mild COVID-19 (dated by TCRdb to the early 2020s). General notes on the study: TCR sequence clusters from the two donors were found to be largely donor specific. Longitudinal TCRalpha and TCRbeta repertoire sequencing tracked T-cell clones expanding and contracting after mild COVID-19 in two donors. The cohort comprised two young, previously healthy adult volunteers, one female and one male. Findings and caveats that apply to the study as a whole: Contracting CD4+ clones were located mainly in the CM and EM memory subsets, whereas CD8+ clones were found to be enriched in EMRA. Some responding clones were detected in pre-infection memory, which suggested that pre-existing cross-reactive memory T cells had joined the SARS-CoV-2 response. Whether the second-wave clones peaking on day 37 were SARS-CoV-2 specific was not confirmed. Balanced CD4/CD8 phenotypes were observed for clones contracting from day 15 to 85, whereas a bias towards CD4+ was observed for a second wave of clones expanding from day 15 to 37. The study included only a couple of mild cases, and larger cohorts that include severe cases with pre-infection samples were judged to be necessary.

Ficoll-Paque density gradient centrifugation was the method used to isolate PBMCs. Its CDR3 holds 18 amino acids, cysteine through phenylalanine. The only DNA kept is the CDR3, 54 bases in frame from the first base. The junction shows trimming of 4 bases on V and 0 bases on J, and the gene matches do not reach 11 bases of it. CDR1 and CDR2 (SGHNT, YYREEE) derive from the germline V gene (reference sequence). This clonotype was sampled from a man younger than 35 who had mild COVID-19 (a few samples of this study predate the infection). The sample titles of this study are shuffled in the database, so cell type and time point are left out; the donor was told from shared clones. Recombination connected TRBV5-4 to TRBJ2-3, with 10 middle bases fitting TRBD2. The sample comprised PBMCs or a T cell subset sorted from them (not recorded which). The CDR3 reads CASSPGGLAGVSTDTQYF. In nucleotides, the sequence is TGTGCCAGCAGCCCAGGAGGGCTAGCGGGGGTGAGCACAGATACGCAGTATTTT.